Following are 13 T cell receptor beta chains from one sample sequenced in a study of blood T cell repertoires in COVID-19. Produced via immunoSEQ multiplex PCR; TCRdb's table is partial and in-frame only. This table has about 150,000 clones, about four fifths appearing once. The sequenced sample was peripheral blood. The receptors originated from a human donor with acute or convalescent COVID-19. The donor label of this sample is uncertain.

V usage is TRBV7-6 and J usage is TRBJ2-2, with 9 bases that match TRBD1. In germline, CDR1 is SGHVS, CDR2 FNYEAQ. This CDR3 spans 17 amino acids. The ends lost 5 bases at V and 9 bases at J; junction bases unmatched: 16. CDR3 DNA: TGTGCCAGCAGCCGCCGTGGGACAGGGACTGAAGAAAGGGAGCTGTTTTTT. This gives the protein CASSRRGTGTEERELFF.

J is TRBJ1-5 and V is TRBV27, with TRBD1 identical over 9 bases. The CDR3 length is 14 residues. Germline V gene sequence: CDR1 MNHEY, CDR2 SMNVEV (reference sequence). The V gene end was trimmed by 5 bases and the J gene end by 6 bases; junction bases not matched to a gene: 5. The CDR3 is CASSVGQGSQPQHF. The CDR3 coding sequence is TGTGCCAGCAGTGTCGGACAGGGGAGTCAGCCCCAGCATTTT.

The rearrangement links TRBV19 to TRBJ2-1, with 7 positions matching TRBD1. This CDR3 has 14 amino acids. The J segment lost 9 bases and the V segment lost 5 bases, leaving 10 bases of the junction unmatched. Germline lookup yields CDR1 LNHDA and CDR2 SQIVND (reference sequence). The CDR3 reads CASSYDRVSGEQFF. The CDR3 DNA is TGTGCCAGTAGTTACGACAGGGTAAGCGGTGAGCAGTTCTTC. Together with reference TRBV19 and TRBJ2-1, the CDR3 gives the full variable domain: DGGITQSPKYLFRKEGQNVTLSCEQNLNHDAMYWYRQDPGQGLRLIYYSQIVNDFQKGDIAEGYSVSREKKESFPLTVTSAQKNPTAFYLCASSYDRVSGEQFFGPGTRLTVL.

This clone was observed once. This chain joins TRBV7-6 and TRBJ1-3; D remains ambiguous. Trimming shortened V by 6 bases and J by 2 bases, and 11 bases separated the two germline ends. The germline CDR1 and CDR2 sequences are SGHVS and FNYEAQ. This CDR3 has 14 amino acids. CDR3 residues: CASSQLLAGNTIYF. The CDR3 DNA reads as TGTGCCAGCAGTCAGTTATTGGCTGGAAACACCATATATTTT.

This clone has only one observation. The V call is TRBV27, the J call TRBJ2-7; 8 nucleotides match TRBD1. Trimming cost V 6 bases and J 3 bases; bases outside gene matches: 10. The CDR3 is 15 residues long. From germline, CDR1 is MNHEY and CDR2 SMNVEV (reference sequence). CDR3 sequence: CASSLDGQGNYEQYF. CDR3 DNA sequence: TGTGCCAGCAGCCTCGATGGACAGGGTAACTACGAGCAGTACTTC.

The chain links TRBV12-3 or TRBV12-4 to TRBJ1-4, with D hard to call. The V gene lost 6 bases and the J gene lost 5 bases, with 4 bases spanning the gap. This CDR3 region has 11 residues. The CDR3 nucleotides are TGTGCCAGCAGCCTAAATGAAAAACTGTTTTTT. The encoded protein is CASSLNEKLFF.

The chain is built from TRBV2 and TRBJ1-2; weak D call: TRBD1 (5 bases). The ends were cut back, 5 bases at V and 5 bases at J, with 18 bases in the middle. From germline, CDR1 is SNHLY and CDR2 FYNNEI. The CDR3 covers 15 residues. As DNA, the CDR3 is TGTGCCAGCAGTTACGACAGTGATCCCCTATATGGCTACACCTTC. This encodes CASSYDSDPLYGYTF. The whole variable domain, filled in from reference TRBV2 and TRBJ1-2, reads EPEVTQTPSHQVTQMGQEVILRCVPISNHLYFYWYRQILGQKVEFLVSFYNNEISEKSEIFDDQFSVERPDGSNFTLKIRSTKLEDSAMYFCASSYDSDPLYGYTFGSGTRLTVV.

The CDR3 DNA is TGCGCCAGCAGCTGGGACGGGACTAGCTCCGAGCAGTACTTC. Protein sequence: CASSWDGTSSEQYF. The chain uses TRBV5-1 and TRBJ2-7; TRBD2 matches 9 bases. The CDR3 is made up of 14 amino acids. Looked up from germline, CDR1 is SGHRS and CDR2 is YFSETQ. Trimming cost V 3 bases and J 6 bases; bases outside gene matches: 7.

V usage is TRBV5-1 and J usage is TRBJ1-6; 7 bases match TRBD1. Germline V CDR1 and CDR2: SGHRS, YFSETQ. The ends lost 0 bases at V and 5 bases at J; junction bases unmatched: 2. The CDR3 has 15 amino acids. The chain's CDR3 is CASSLGQGDNSPLHF. CDR3 DNA: TGCGCCAGCAGCTTGGGGCAGGGGGATAATTCACCCCTCCACTTT.

This clone has more than one count but fewer than ten. V gene TRBV19 combines with J gene TRBJ1-4; D uncertain. This CDR3 has 15 residues. The V end was cut by 4 bases, the J end by 4 bases, with 13 bases between. Germline-derived CDR1 and CDR2 are LNHDA and SQIVND (reference sequence). This chain's CDR3 is CASSKPELDNEKLFF. The CDR3 nucleotides read TGTGCCAGTAGTAAACCGGAGTTAGATAATGAAAAACTGTTTTTT.

This clone was seen just once. V is TRBV18 and J is TRBJ2-3, with 8 bases identical to TRBD2. Germline CDR1 and CDR2: KGHSH and LQKENI. The CDR3 covers 16 residues. V lost 0 bases and J lost 3; bases outside the gene matches: 5. The CDR3 reads CASSPPRRGGTDTQYF. CDR3 nucleotide sequence: TGTGCCAGCTCACCACCCCGTCGGGGGGGAACAGATACGCAGTATTTT.

The CDR3 reads CASSPPAGAYTEAFF. In nucleotides, the CDR3 is TGTGCCAGCAGTCCACCGGCAGGGGCATACACTGAAGCTTTCTTT. J is TRBJ1-1 and V is TRBV28, with TRBD1 as a possible D gene (6 bases). Trimming pared 5 bases from V and 3 bases from J, leaving 16 bases between. CDR1 and CDR2 from the germline V gene are MDHEN and SYDVKM. This CDR3 region has 15 residues. Combining the CDR3 with reference TRBV28 and TRBJ1-1 gives the whole variable domain DVKVTQSSRYLVKRTGEKVFLECVQDMDHENMFWYRQDPGLGLRLIYFSYDVKMKEKGDIPEGYSVSREKKERFSLILESASTNQTSMYLCASSPPAGAYTEAFFGQGTRLTVV.

The chain recombines TRBV3-1 (or the pseudogene TRBV3-2) with TRBJ1-2; unclear D gene. Per germline, CDR1 LGHDT and CDR2 YNNKEL (reference sequence). The CDR3 has 14 amino acids. Deletions cut 0 bases from V and 7 bases from J, with 12 bases between. The CDR3 DNA sequence: TGTGCCAGCAGCCAAGAAGCGGTCCAGGTTGGCTACACCTTC. Its protein is CASSQEAVQVGYTF.